A single sample gave rise to the 27 T cell receptor beta chains below, sequenced in a study of PD-1 and CTLA-4 blockade in melanoma. Assay: immunoSEQ multiplex PCR; the TCRdb copy retains only in-frame clones and omits some. This repertoire shows about 31,000 clones, about 87% found once; its top ten account for roughly 6.8%. The material sequenced was CD8+ T cells from peripheral blood, taken from a patient given anti-PD-1 treatment. These receptors originate from a human donor with melanoma.

This clone was picked up one time. This sequence joins TRBV19 and TRBJ2-5; perhaps D is TRBD1 or TRBD2 (6 bases each). The CDR3 has 16 amino acids. Germline-derived CDR1 and CDR2 are LNHDA and SQIVND (reference sequence). Trimming took 5 bases from V and 3 from J, leaving 19 bases between them. The CDR3 DNA sequence: TGTGCCAGTAGTGTATCTTCGTGGGGGGCCAAAGAGACCCAGTACTTC. It translates to CASSVSSWGAKETQYF.

The chain has TRBV6-1 and TRBJ1-5; 7 bases agree with TRBD1. The trim removed 3 bases at V and 4 bases at J, leaving 3 bases unmatched. CDR1 is MNHNS and CDR2 is SASEGT in the germline V gene. The length of the CDR3 is 14 residues. The CDR3 bases are TGTGCCAGCAGTGACCGACAGGGAAATCAGCCCCAGCATTTT. Translating gives CASSDRQGNQPQHF.

This clone qualifies as medium-sized. This chain joins TRBV4-1 and TRBJ1-2, with unresolved D. The length of the CDR3 is 14 residues. Germline-derived CDR1 and CDR2 are MGHRA and YSYEKL. V was clipped by 0 bases and J by 10 bases, with 15 bases between them. The CDR3 DNA follows: TGCGCCAGCAGCCAAGATCGTTTGACCTCGTACTACACCTTC. The encoded protein is CASSQDRLTSYYTF.

The gene calls are TRBV4-1 and TRBJ1-1, with D possibly TRBD1 on 5 matching bases. CDR1 is MGHRA and CDR2 is YSYEKL in the germline V gene. V lost 4 bases to trimming and J lost 6 bases, with 9 bases between them. This CDR3 is built from 12 residues. The CDR3 reads CASSRKGSEAFF. CDR3 sequence (DNA): TGCGCCAGCAGCCGTAAGGGGTCTGAAGCTTTCTTT.

J is TRBJ1-1 and V is TRBV19; D unresolved. The CDR3 is 15 amino acids. The V gene's germline CDR1 is LNHDA and CDR2 SQIVND (reference sequence). Trimming cost V 2 bases and J 1 base, with 11 bases left between them. CDR3 DNA sequence: TGTGCCAGTAGTATATGGTGGGAGGGGAACACTGAAGCTTTCTTT. Translation gives CASSIWWEGNTEAFF.

The chain carries TRBV27 and TRBJ2-7; no clear D. The germline V and J ends were trimmed by 2 bases and 3 bases, with 8 bases remaining between them. CDR3 length: 13 amino acids. Germline values: CDR1 MNHEY, CDR2 SMNVEV (reference sequence). Here the CDR3 DNA reads TGTGCCAGCAGTTTAAATAGCCGCTACGAGCAGTACTTC. It specifies CASSLNSRYEQYF.

This clone was seen a single time. The chain employs TRBV10-3 and TRBJ2-5, with D perhaps TRBD1 (6 bases). This CDR3 contains 15 residues. Trimming took 1 base from V and 1 from J, leaving 10 bases between them. Germline V gene data show CDR1 as ENHRY and CDR2 as SYGVKD. CDR3 sequence: CAISEFRGTQETQYF. CDR3 sequence (DNA): TGTGCCATCAGTGAGTTTAGGGGGACCCAAGAGACCCAGTACTTC.

In its sample, this clone was seen a few times. The rearrangement joins TRBV6-5 to TRBJ1-1; D remains unclear. Germline lookup yields CDR1 MNHEY and CDR2 SVGAGI. The ends were cut back, 6 bases at V and 3 bases at J, with 8 bases in the middle. The CDR3 covers 12 residues. Here the CDR3 reads CASSAGYTEAFF. CDR3 sequence (DNA): TGTGCCAGCAGCGCAGGATACACTGAAGCTTTCTTT.

This clone was found once. CDR3 nucleotides: TGTGCCAGCAGTAGGGGGGGGAGGAATCAGCCCCAGCATTTT. Translation gives CASSRGGRNQPQHF. The rearrangement joins TRBV27 to TRBJ1-5, with D perhaps TRBD1 (6 bases). CDR1 is MNHEY and CDR2 is SMNVEV in the germline V gene (reference sequence). Trimming took off 5 bases at V and 4 bases at J, with 12 bases between the two ends. The CDR3 covers 14 residues.

This chain links TRBV29-1 with TRBJ2-7; perhaps TRBD1 as D (7 bases). The CDR3 totals 15 residues. Per germline, CDR1 SQVTM and CDR2 ANQGSEA. V was cut by 1 base and J by 1 base, with 14 bases left in between. CDR3 amino acids: CSVEGRQGGSYEQYF. The DNA for the CDR3 is TGCAGCGTTGAAGGGCGGCAGGGGGGTTCCTACGAGCAGTACTTC.

This chain joins TRBV11-2 and TRBJ2-3; 8 bases line up with TRBD2. The CDR3 sequence is 17 residues long. Germline-derived CDR1 and CDR2 are SGHAT and FQNNGV. V lost 5 bases, J lost 2 bases, and 12 bases stayed unmatched. Here the CDR3 reads CASSGVQERGPTDTQYF. CDR3 coding DNA: TGTGCCAGCAGCGGGGTCCAGGAGCGGGGGCCCACAGATACGCAGTATTTT.

This clone appeared a few times. This chain connects TRBV7-2 to TRBJ2-7, with TRBD1 matching 10 bases. The CDR3 is 15 residues long. Germline V lookup: CDR1 SGHTA, CDR2 FQGNSA. Losses at the gene ends were 4 bases for V and 3 bases for J; bases not matched to a gene: 6. CDR3 nucleotide sequence: TGTGCCAGCAGCTCAAGACAGGGGGCGGTCTACGAGCAGTACTTC. Amino acid sequence: CASSSRQGAVYEQYF. Together with reference TRBV7-2 and TRBJ2-7, the CDR3 gives the full variable domain: GAGVSQSPSNKVTEKGKDVELRCDPISGHTALYWYRQSLGQGLEFLIYFQGNSAPDKSGLPSDRFSAERTGGSVSTLTIQRTQQEDSAVYLCASSSRQGAVYEQYFGPGTRLTVT.

This chain uses TRBV5-6 with TRBJ2-7; 7 bases align to TRBD1. The germline V gene has CDR1 SGHDT and CDR2 YYEEEE. The CDR3 contains 15 residues. After removal of 4 bases from V and 4 bases from J, the junction contained 11 bases not matched to a gene. The CDR3 loop is CASSPWATGWYEQYF. For the CDR3, the DNA is TGTGCCAGCAGCCCCTGGGCGACAGGGTGGTACGAGCAGTACTTC.

The chain recombines TRBV18 with TRBJ2-7; D is ambiguous. CDR1 KGHSH and CDR2 LQKENI come from the germline V gene. V lost 1 base and J lost 2, with 9 bases in between. The CDR3 totals 14 residues. The CDR3 is CASSPRGNPYEQYF. The CDR3 DNA reads as TGTGCCAGCTCACCACGGGGTAACCCCTACGAGCAGTACTTC.

This clone has a handful of counts. This specimen includes other DNA sequences encoding the same CDR3. The J gene is TRBJ2-7, the V gene TRBV19; 9 nucleotides line up with TRBD1. J lost 2 bases, V lost 5 bases, and 4 bases had no gene match. CDR1 LNHDA and CDR2 SQIVND come from the germline V gene (reference sequence). The CDR3 sequence is 14 residues long. The CDR3 bases are TGTGCCAGTAGTGCCGGGACAGGGCCCTACGAGCAGTACTTC. This sequence encodes CASSAGTGPYEQYF.

V is TRBV4-3 and J is TRBJ2-7, with TRBD1 matching over 11 bases. V gave up 1 base and J gave up 5 bases; unmatched junction bases: 1. The CDR3 length is 14 residues. CDR1 is LGHNA, CDR2 YSLEER, per germline. CDR3 sequence reads: CASSQGTGGDEQYF. In nucleotides, the CDR3 is TGCGCCAGCAGCCAAGGGACAGGGGGCGACGAGCAGTACTTC.

This clone was detected only once. The chain has TRBV7-2 and TRBJ2-5, with D possibly matching TRBD2 (7 bases). Germline lookup yields CDR1 SGHTA and CDR2 FQGNSA. V was trimmed by 8 bases and J by 0 bases, leaving 10 bases between them. This CDR3 contains 13 residues. The CDR3: CASGGANQETQYF. Written as DNA, the CDR3 is TGTGCCAGCGGGGGGGCAAACCAAGAGACCCAGTACTTC. The full variable domain, in which reference TRBV7-2 and TRBJ2-5 provide the parts outside the CDR3, is GAGVSQSPSNKVTEKGKDVELRCDPISGHTALYWYRQSLGQGLEFLIYFQGNSAPDKSGLPSDRFSAERTGGSVSTLTIQRTQQEDSAVYLCASGGANQETQYFGPGTRLLVL.

This clone showed up just once. The rearrangement joins TRBV15 to TRBJ2-1; 11 nucleotides agree with TRBD2. Germline-derived CDR1 and CDR2 are LNHNV and YYDKDF (reference sequence). The CDR3 spans 15 residues. J gave up 2 bases and V 3 bases, and 0 bases lay outside the gene matches. The CDR3 DNA reads as TGTGCCACCAGCAGGACTAGCGGGGCCTACAATGAGCAGTTCTTC. This translates into CATSRTSGAYNEQFF.

This chain uses TRBV4-1 with TRBJ1-6; D may be TRBD1 (5 bases). The V and J ends lost 0 bases and 9 bases respectively, with 12 bases between them. Germline CDR1 reads MGHRA; CDR2 reads YSYEKL. The CDR3 length is 15 residues. CDR3 nucleotide sequence: TGCGCCAGCAGCCAAGATAAGGGGCTGGGTTCACCCCTCCACTTT. Translation: CASSQDKGLGSPLHF.

This clone was observed a few times. The chain joins TRBV2 to TRBJ2-3; TRBD1 or TRBD2 may be the D gene (5 bases each). From germline, CDR1 is SNHLY and CDR2 FYNNEI. This CDR3 contains 13 residues. Trimming left V 4 bases short and J 0 bases short, with 5 bases between. This CDR3 is CASSGDSTDTQYF. CDR3 in DNA: TGTGCCAGCAGTGGGGACAGCACAGATACGCAGTATTTT.

This rearrangement joins TRBV30 to TRBJ1-1; tentatively, D is TRBD1 (6 bases). Germline V gives CDR1 GTSNPN, CDR2 SVGIG (reference sequence). The V end lost 3 bases, the J end lost 1 base, and 15 bases lay between the germline ends. CDR3 length: 15 residues. The CDR3: CAWRAPDSRNTEAFF. The CDR3 bases are TGTGCCTGGAGAGCTCCGGACAGCCGGAACACTGAAGCTTTCTTT.

The J gene is TRBJ1-2, the V gene TRBV2; 7 nucleotides match TRBD1. This CDR3 spans 13 amino acids. Looked up from germline, CDR1 is SNHLY and CDR2 is FYNNEI. V lost 2 bases and J lost 8; bases outside the gene matches: 5. The CDR3 is CASSESTGAGYTF. The CDR3 coding sequence is TGTGCCAGCAGTGAAAGTACAGGGGCGGGCTACACCTTC.

The chain employs TRBV4-1 and TRBJ2-7, with a possible D match to TRBD2 (5 bases). This CDR3 has 15 amino acids. CDR1 and CDR2 (germline): MGHRA, YSYEKL. V lost 4 bases and J 6 bases, leaving 19 bases between the germline ends. The CDR3 loop is CASSPRGPPGGEQYF. The CDR3 DNA reads TGCGCCAGCAGCCCTCGAGGGCCCCCCGGCGGCGAGCAGTACTTC.

This chain joins TRBV18 and TRBJ1-5; 9 positions match TRBD1. V lost 5 bases, J lost 6 bases, and 14 bases stayed unmatched. Germline lookup yields CDR1 KGHSH and CDR2 LQKENI. This CDR3 is 17 amino acids long. DNA for the CDR3: TGTGCCAGCTCAACCGGGACAGGGCAATTGTCGGGTCAGCCCCAGCATTTT. This encodes CASSTGTGQLSGQPQHF. Using reference TRBV18 and TRBJ1-5 for the parts outside the CDR3, the full variable domain is NAGVMQNPRHLVRRRGQEARLRCSPMKGHSHVYWYRQLPEEGLKFMVYLQKENIIDESGMPKERFSAEFPKEGPSILRIQQVVRGDSAAYFCASSTGTGQLSGQPQHFGDGTRLSIL.

In the case of this clone: The junction does not match germline at one end; this may be a read error. The chain has TRBV24-1 and TRBJ2-1; D is undetermined. This CDR3 region has 17 residues. CDR1 and CDR2 from the germline V gene are KGHDR and SFDVKD. The CDR3 DNA sequence: TGTGCCACCAGTGACCCCTGGAGTAGATACTCCGACAATGAGCAGTTCTTC. Translated, it gives CATSDPWSRYSDNEQFF.

CDR3 DNA sequence: TGTGCCAGCAGTTACCCGGGACTAGACTTGAACACCGGGGAGCTGTTTTTT. It encodes CASSYPGLDLNTGELFF. This chain connects TRBV2 to TRBJ2-2, with TRBD2 matching over 8 bases. CDR1 is SNHLY, CDR2 FYNNEI, per germline. V gave up 5 bases and J gave up 1 base; unmatched junction bases: 9. The CDR3 extends over 17 amino acids.

This clone was detected only once. The chain recombines TRBV19 with TRBJ1-1, with no clear D. The ends were cut back, 4 bases at V and 4 bases at J, with 22 bases in the middle. This CDR3 has 17 amino acids. Germline assignment: CDR1 LNHDA and CDR2 SQIVND (reference sequence). CDR3 DNA sequence: TGTGCCAGTAGTACTGTTTACTCTCCCACCCCGGGCACTGAAGCTTTCTTT. Amino acids: CASSTVYSPTPGTEAFF.